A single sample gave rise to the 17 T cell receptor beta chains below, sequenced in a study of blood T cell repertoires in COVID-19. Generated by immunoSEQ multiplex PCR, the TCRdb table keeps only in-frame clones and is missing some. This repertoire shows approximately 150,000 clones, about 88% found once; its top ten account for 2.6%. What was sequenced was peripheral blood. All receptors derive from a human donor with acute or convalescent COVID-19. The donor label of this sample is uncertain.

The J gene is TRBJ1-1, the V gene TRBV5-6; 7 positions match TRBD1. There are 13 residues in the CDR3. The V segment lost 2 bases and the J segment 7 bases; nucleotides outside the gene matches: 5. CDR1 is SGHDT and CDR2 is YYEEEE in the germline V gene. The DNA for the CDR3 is TGTGCCAGCAGCTTATCAGGGGGGATTGAAGCTTTCTTT. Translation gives CASSLSGGIEAFF.

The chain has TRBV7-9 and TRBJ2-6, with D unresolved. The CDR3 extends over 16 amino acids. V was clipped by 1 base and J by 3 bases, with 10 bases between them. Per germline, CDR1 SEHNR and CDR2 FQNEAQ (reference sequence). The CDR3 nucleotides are TGTGCCAGCAGCTTAGACACGCGGATTGGGGCCAACGTCCTGACTTTC. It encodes CASSLDTRIGANVLTF.

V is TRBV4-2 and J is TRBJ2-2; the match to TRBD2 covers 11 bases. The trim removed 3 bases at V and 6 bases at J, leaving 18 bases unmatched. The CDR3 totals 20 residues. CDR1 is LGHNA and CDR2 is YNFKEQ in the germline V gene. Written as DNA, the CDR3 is TGTGCCAGCAGCCAGATAACCTCAATAGCGGGAGGGCAATCATCCGGGGAGCTGTTTTTT. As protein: CASSQITSIAGGQSSGELFF.

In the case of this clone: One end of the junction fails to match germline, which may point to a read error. CDR3 residues: CASSLGTGTGNEKLFF. The CDR3 coding sequence is TGTGCCAGCAGTTTGGGAACCGGGACAGGGAATGAAAAACTGTTTTTT. This chain uses TRBV5-6 with TRBJ1-4, with 9 bases fitting TRBD1. Germline loops: CDR1 SGHDT, CDR2 YYEEEE. The CDR3 has 16 amino acids.

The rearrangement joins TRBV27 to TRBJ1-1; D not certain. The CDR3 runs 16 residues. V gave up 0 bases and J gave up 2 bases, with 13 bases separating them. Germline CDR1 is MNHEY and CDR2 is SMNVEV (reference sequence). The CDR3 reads CASSLSIDWINTEAFF. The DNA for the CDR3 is TGTGCCAGCAGTTTATCTATTGACTGGATCAACACTGAAGCTTTCTTT.

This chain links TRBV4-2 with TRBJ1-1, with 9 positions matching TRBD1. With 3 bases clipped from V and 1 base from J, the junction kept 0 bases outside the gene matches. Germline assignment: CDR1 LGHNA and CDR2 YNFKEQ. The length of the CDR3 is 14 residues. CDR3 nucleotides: TGTGCCAGCAGCCAGACAGGGGGGAACACTGAAGCTTTCTTT. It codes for CASSQTGGNTEAFF.

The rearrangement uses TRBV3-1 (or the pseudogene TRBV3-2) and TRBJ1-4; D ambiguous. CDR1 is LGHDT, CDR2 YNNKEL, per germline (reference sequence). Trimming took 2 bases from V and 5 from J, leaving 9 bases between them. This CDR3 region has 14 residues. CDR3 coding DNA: TGTGCCAGCAGCCAAACGACGGGGAATGAAAAACTGTTTTTT. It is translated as CASSQTTGNEKLFF.

The CDR3 sequence is CASTLIDEYSNQPQHF. Written as DNA, the CDR3 is TGCGCCAGCACCCTAATCGATGAGTATAGCAATCAGCCCCAGCATTTT. This chain joins TRBV23-1 and TRBJ1-5; D uncertain. TRBV23-1 is designated an ORF whose function remains uncertain. The CDR3 sequence is 16 residues long. Trimming removed 7 bases from V and 0 bases from J, with 16 bases in between.

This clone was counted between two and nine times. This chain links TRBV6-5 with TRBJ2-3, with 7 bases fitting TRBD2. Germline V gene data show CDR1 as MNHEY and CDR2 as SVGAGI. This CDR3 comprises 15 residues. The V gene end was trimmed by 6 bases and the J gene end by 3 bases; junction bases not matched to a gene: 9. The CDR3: CASSMTREVTDTQYF. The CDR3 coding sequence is TGTGCCAGCAGCATGACTCGGGAGGTAACAGATACGCAGTATTTT.

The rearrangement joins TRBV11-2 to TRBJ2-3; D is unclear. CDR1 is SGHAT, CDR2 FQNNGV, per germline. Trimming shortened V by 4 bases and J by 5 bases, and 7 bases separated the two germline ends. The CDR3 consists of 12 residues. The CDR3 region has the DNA TGTGCCAGCAGCTCCATACAAGATACGCAGTATTTT. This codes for CASSSIQDTQYF.

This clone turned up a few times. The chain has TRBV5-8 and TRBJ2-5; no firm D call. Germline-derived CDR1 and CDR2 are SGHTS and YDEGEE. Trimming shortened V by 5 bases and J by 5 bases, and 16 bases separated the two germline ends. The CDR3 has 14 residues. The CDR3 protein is CASSLLGSAETQYF. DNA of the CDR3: TGTGCCAGCAGTTTGCTCGGCAGCGCTGAGACCCAGTACTTC. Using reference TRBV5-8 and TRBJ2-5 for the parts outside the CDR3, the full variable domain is EAGVTQSPTHLIKTRGQQATLRCSPISGHTSVYWYQQALGLGLQFLLWYDEGEERNRGNFPPRFSGRQFPNYSSELNVNALELEDSALYLCASSLLGSAETQYFGPGTRLLVL.

The CDR3 bases are TGTGCCAGCAGCTTAGATCATGCTAGCGGGGCCCAAGAGACCCAGTACTTC. Its translation is CASSLDHASGAQETQYF. This chain joins TRBV11-2 and TRBJ2-5, with 9 nucleotides matching TRBD2. CDR3 length: 17 residues. With V trimmed by 0 bases and J by 1 base, 6 bases remained unmatched. The germline CDR1 and CDR2 sequences are SGHAT and FQNNGV.

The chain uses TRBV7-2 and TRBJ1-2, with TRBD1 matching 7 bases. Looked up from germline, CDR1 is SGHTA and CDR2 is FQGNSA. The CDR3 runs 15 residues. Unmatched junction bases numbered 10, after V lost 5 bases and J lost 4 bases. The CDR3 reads CASSTRPRQGYGYTF. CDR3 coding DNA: TGTGCCAGCAGCACCCGACCGAGACAGGGCTATGGCTACACCTTC.

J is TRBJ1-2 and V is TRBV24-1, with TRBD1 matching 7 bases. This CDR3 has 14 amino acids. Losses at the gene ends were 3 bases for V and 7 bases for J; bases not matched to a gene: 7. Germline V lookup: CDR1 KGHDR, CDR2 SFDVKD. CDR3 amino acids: CATSDPGQVRGYTF. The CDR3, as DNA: TGTGCCACCAGTGATCCCGGACAGGTCCGTGGCTACACCTTC.

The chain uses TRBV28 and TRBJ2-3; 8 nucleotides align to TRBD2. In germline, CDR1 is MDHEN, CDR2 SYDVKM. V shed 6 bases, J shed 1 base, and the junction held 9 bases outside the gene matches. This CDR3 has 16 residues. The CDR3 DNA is TGTGCCAGCAGCACCCTTGGAGCGGGGGGCACAGATACGCAGTATTTT. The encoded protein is CASSTLGAGGTDTQYF.

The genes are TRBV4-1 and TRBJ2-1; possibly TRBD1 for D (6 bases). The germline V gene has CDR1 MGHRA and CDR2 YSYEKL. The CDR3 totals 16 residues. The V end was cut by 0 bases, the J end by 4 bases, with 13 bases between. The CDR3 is CASSQDIQGTYNEQFF. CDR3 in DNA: TGCGCCAGCAGCCAAGATATTCAGGGGACATACAATGAGCAGTTCTTC.

In DNA, the CDR3 is TGTGCCAGCAGCCCTGCGAGGGGACGGGGGTCGAATCAGCCCCAGCATTTT. This sequence encodes CASSPARGRGSNQPQHF. The chain carries TRBV6-2 or TRBV6-3 and TRBJ1-5; possibly TRBD1 for D (5 bases). The length of the CDR3 is 17 residues. V was cut by 6 bases and J by 4 bases, with 22 bases left in between. Germline CDR1 and CDR2: MNHEY and SVGEGT.